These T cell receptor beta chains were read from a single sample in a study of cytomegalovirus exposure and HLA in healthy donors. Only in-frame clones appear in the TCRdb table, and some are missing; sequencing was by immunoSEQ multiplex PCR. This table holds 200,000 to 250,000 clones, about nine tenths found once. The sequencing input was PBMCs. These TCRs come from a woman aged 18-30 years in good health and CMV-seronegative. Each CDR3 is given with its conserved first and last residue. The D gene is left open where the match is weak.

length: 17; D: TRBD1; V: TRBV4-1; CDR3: CASSQDLRTGRLGTAFF
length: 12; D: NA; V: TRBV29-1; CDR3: CSVRPTEETQYF
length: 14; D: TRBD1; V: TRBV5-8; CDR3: CASSLRDRPEKLFF
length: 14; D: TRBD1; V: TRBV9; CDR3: CASRPLTGVAEAFF
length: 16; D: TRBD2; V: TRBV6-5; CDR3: CASSSYPSGRTGELFF
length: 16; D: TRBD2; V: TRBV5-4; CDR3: CASSLVGRRENDEQYF
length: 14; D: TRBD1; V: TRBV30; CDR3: CAWEGTGANTEAFF
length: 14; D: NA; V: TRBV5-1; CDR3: CASTDPQGAGELFF
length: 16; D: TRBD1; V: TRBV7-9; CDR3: CASSLNGDRGNYGYTF
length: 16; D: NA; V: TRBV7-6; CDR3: CASSLALGGRYNEQFF
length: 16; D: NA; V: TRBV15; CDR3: CATSSGTARLTDTQYF
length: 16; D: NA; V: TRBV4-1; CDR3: CASSQRGGSAGNTIYF
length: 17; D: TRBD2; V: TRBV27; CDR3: CASSLLTWLAGTGELFF
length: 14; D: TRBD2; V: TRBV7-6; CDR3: CASSPREGSYEQYF
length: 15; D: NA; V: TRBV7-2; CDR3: CASSLAERPNYEQYF
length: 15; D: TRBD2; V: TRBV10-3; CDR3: CAISESRGSPYEQYF
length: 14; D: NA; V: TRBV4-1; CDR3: CASSLRVTTDTQYF
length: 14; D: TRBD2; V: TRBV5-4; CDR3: CASSTSSGRDIQYF
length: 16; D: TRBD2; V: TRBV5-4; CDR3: CASSLVAGAGLYEQYF
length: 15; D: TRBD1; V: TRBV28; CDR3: CASSSRTGGSYEQYF
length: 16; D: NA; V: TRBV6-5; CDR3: CASSLSVASGGNTIYF
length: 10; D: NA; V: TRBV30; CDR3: CAWIITEAFF
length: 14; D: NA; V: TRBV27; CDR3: CASRASGSGNTIYF
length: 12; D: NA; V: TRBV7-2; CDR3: CASSLPNQPQHF
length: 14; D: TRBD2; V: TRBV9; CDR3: CASSASGRGREQYF
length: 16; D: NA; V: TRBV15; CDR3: CATSRDPGEGANVLTF
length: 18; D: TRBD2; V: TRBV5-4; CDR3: CASSYPGLAGRSTDTQYF